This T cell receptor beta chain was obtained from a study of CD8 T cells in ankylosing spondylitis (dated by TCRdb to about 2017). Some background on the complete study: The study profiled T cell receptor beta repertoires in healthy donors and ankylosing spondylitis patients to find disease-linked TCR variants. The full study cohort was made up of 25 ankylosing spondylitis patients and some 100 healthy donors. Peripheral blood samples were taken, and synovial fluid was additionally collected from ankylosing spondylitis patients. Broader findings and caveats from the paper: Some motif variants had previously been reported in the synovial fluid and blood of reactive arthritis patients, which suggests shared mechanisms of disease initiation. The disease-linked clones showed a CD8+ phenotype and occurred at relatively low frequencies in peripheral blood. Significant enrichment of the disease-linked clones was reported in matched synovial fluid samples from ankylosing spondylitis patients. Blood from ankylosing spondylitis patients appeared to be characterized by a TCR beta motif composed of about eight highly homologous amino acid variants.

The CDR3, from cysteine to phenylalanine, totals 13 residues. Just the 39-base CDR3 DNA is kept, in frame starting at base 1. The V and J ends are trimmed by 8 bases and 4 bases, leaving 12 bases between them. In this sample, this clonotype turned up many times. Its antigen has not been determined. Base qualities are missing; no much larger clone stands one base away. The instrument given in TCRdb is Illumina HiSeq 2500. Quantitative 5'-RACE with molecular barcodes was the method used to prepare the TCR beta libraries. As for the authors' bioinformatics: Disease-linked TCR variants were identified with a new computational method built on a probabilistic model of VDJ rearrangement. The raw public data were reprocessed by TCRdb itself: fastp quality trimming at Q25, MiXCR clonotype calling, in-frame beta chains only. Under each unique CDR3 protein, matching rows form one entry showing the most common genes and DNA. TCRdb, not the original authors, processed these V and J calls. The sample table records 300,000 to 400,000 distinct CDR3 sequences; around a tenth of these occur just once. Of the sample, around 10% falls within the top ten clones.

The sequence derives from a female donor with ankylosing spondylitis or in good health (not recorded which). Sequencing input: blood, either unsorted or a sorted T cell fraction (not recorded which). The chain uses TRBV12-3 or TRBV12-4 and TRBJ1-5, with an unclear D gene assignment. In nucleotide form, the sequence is TGTGCCAGCCAAGGGCAGGTAAATCAGCCCCAGCATTTT. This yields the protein CASQGQVNQPQHF.